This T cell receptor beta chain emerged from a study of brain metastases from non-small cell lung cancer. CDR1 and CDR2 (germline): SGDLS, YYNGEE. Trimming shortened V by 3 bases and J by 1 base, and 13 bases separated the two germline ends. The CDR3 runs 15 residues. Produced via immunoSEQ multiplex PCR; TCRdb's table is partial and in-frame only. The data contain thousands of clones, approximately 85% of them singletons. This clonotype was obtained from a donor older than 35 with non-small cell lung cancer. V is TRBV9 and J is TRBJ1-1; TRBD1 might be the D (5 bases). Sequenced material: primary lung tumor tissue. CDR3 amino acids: CASSAGTLGNTEAFF. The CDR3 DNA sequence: TGTGCCAGCAGCGCCGGGACGCTCGGGAACACTGAAGCTTTCTTT.